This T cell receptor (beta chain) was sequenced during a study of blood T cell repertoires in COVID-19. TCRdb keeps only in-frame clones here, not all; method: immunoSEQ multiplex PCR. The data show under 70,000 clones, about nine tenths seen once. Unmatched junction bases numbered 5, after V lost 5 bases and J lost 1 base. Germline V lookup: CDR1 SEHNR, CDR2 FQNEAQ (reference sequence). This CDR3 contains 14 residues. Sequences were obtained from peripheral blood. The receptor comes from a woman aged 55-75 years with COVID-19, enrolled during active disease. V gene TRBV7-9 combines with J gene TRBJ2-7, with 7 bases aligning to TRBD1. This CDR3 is CASSRQGVSYEQYF. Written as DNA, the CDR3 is TGTGCCAGCAGCAGACAGGGAGTATCCTACGAGCAGTACTTC.